This TCR beta chain was recorded in a study of CD8 T cells in ankylosing spondylitis. The CDR3 contains 14 residues. V dropped 6 bases and J dropped 15 bases, with 24 bases sitting between them. The V gene's germline CDR1 is LGHNA and CDR2 YSLEER. In its sample, this clonotype was seen a few times. The antigen remains unidentified. Findings and caveats of the study: According to the report, clones linked to the disease were significantly enriched in matched synovial fluid samples taken from ankylosing spondylitis patients. Earlier studies detected some motif variants in reactive arthritis synovial fluid and blood. Within peripheral blood, clones linked to disease were CD8+ and relatively rare. A TCR beta motif of fewer than ten highly homologous variants seemed to mark ankylosing spondylitis blood.

From the 5' RACE reads, TCRdb called clonotypes with MiXCR, one entry per CDR3 protein. This repertoire shows about 800,000 distinct CDR3 sequences, 12% found once; its top ten account for around 0.51%. The receptor was derived from a male donor with ankylosing spondylitis. Sequences were obtained from blood, either unsorted or a sorted T cell fraction (not recorded which). The chain is built from TRBV4-3 and TRBJ2-1, with D tentatively TRBD1 or TRBD2 (5 bases each). This CDR3 is CASSRTGTTIPPFF. The CDR3 DNA reads TGCGCCAGCAGTCGTACCGGGACCACGATACCCCCGTTCTTC.